Here is one T cell receptor (beta chain) with its context. Germline V CDR1 and CDR2: MGHRA, YSYEKL. V dropped 4 bases and J dropped 2 bases, with 10 bases sitting between them. The CDR3 contains 14 residues. Per the authors' pipeline: How many nucleated cells were present was estimated from reference gene primer amplification. Only in-frame clones appear in the TCRdb table, and some are missing; sequencing was by immunoSEQ multiplex PCR. V, J and clone size are taken as reported in that table, and D and trimming were inferred from the DNA itself. Seen here are under 300,000 clones, about 93% observed once, and the top ten hold around 0.83%. This sample stems from a study of blood T cell repertoires in COVID-19. Study overall: From the United States, Italy and Spain came samples of acute and convalescent COVID-19. PBMCs, B-cell-depleted T cells, or T cells provided the cDNA or gDNA that made up the material.

Seattle patients were enrolled during active infection and followed longitudinally. The origin of this receptor is a man aged 25-45 years with COVID-19, enrolled during active disease. The genes are TRBV4-1 and TRBJ2-3, with D perhaps matching TRBD2 (6 bases). The sequenced sample consisted of peripheral blood. DNA of the CDR3: TGCGCCAGCAGCCCGGGACTTCCCACAGATACGCAGTATTTT. Protein: CASSPGLPTDTQYF.